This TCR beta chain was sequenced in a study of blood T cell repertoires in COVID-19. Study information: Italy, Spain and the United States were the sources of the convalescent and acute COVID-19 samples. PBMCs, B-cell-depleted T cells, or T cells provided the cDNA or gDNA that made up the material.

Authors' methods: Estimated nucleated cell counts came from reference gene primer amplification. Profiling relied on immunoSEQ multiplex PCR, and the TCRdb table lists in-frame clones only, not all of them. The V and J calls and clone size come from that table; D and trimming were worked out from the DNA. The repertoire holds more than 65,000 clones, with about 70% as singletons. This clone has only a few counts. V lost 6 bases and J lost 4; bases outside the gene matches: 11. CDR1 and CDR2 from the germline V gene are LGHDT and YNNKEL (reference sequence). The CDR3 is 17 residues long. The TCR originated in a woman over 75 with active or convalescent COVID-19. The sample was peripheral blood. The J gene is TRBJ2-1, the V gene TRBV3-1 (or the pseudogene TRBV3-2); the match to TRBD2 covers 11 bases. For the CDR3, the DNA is TGTGCCAGCAGGCGTAGCGGGGGGGCGGTAGGGTACAATGAGCAGTTCTTC. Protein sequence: CASRRSGGAVGYNEQFF.